This paragraph covers one T cell receptor beta chain sequence. Trimming removed 7 bases at V and 1 base at J, with 16 bases between. Germline V gene lookup returns CDR1 SGHRS and CDR2 YFSETQ. This CDR3 is 15 amino acids long. The data derive from a study of OX40 agonist ivuxolimab in advanced cancers. In the study overall: People in dose escalation had one of these cancers: hepatocellular carcinoma, melanoma, renal cell or head and neck cancer.

TCRdb's copy holds only in-frame clones and misses some; the assay was immunoSEQ multiplex PCR. The sample lists 50,000 to 65,000 clones, about 80% seen once, with 2% to 3% in the top ten. This TCR was recovered from an adult with an advanced solid tumor such as melanoma, head and neck, liver or kidney cancer. The material sequenced was CD4+ or CD8+ T cells sorted from blood, taken in a trial of the OX40 agonist ivuxolimab. The chain uses TRBV5-1 and TRBJ2-3; D is ambiguous. DNA for the CDR3: TGCGCCAGCCATGGCCCTGACATCGGCACAGATACGCAGTATTTT. Protein: CASHGPDIGTDTQYF. The whole variable domain, filled in from reference TRBV5-1 and TRBJ2-3, reads KAGVTQTPRYLIKTRGQQVTLSCSPISGHRSVSWYQQTPGQGLQFLFEYFSETQRNKGNFPGRFSGRQFSNSRSEMNVSTLELGDSALYLCASHGPDIGTDTQYFGPGTRLTVL.